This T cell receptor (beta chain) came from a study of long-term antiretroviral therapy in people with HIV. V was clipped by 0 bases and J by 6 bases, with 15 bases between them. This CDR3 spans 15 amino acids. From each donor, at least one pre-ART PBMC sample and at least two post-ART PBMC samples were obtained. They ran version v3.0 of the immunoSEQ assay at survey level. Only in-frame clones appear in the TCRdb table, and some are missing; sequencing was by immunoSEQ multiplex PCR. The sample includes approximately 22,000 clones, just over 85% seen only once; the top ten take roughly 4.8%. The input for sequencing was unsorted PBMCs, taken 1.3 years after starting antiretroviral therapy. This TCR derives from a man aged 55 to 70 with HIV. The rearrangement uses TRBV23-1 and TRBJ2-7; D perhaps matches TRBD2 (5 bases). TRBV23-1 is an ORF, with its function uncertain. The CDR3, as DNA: TGCGCCAGCAGTCAATCGGCCCTAGCTGGCGGCGAGCAGTACTTC. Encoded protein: CASSQSALAGGEQYF.